Below are 31 T cell receptor beta chains sequenced from a single sample in a study of blood T cell repertoires in COVID-19. Generated by immunoSEQ multiplex PCR, the TCRdb table keeps only in-frame clones and is missing some. The repertoire includes about 180,000 clones, approximately 80% of them detected once, and under 8.5% sits in the top ten. The sequenced material came from peripheral blood. These receptors came from a human donor in a cohort sampled during active COVID-19.

This sequence joins TRBV7-2 and TRBJ2-3; 10 bases map to TRBD1. The J segment lost 4 bases and the V segment lost 5 bases, leaving 9 bases of the junction unmatched. The CDR3 contains 16 residues. Germline loops: CDR1 SGHTA, CDR2 FQGNSA. CDR3 bases: TGTGCCAGCAGCGACCGGGACAGGGGATTCCCAGATACGCAGTATTTT. This translates into CASSDRDRGFPDTQYF.

This chain links TRBV18 with TRBJ2-6, with D perhaps TRBD1 (6 bases). The ends were cut back, 0 bases at V and 4 bases at J, with 19 bases in the middle. Per the germline V gene, CDR1 is KGHSH and CDR2 is LQKENI. The CDR3 is made up of 19 amino acids. In DNA, the CDR3 is TGTGCCAGCTCACCACCGTCTAAGGGACATCCCCCCGGGGCCAACGTCCTGACTTTC. This gives the protein CASSPPSKGHPPGANVLTF.

This clone was observed once. The V and J genes are TRBV4-1 and TRBJ2-1, with TRBD1 matching 8 bases. Germline trimming cut 1 base from V and 5 bases from J; bases unmatched to any gene: 7. This CDR3 is 16 amino acids long. CDR1 is MGHRA and CDR2 is YSYEKL in the germline V gene. CDR3 region: CASSQVGQGANNEQFF. The DNA for the CDR3 is TGCGCCAGCAGCCAAGTGGGCCAGGGGGCGAACAATGAGCAGTTCTTC.

This chain uses TRBV5-4 with TRBJ1-1; 7 nucleotides match TRBD1. The CDR3 sequence is 16 residues long. Per the germline V gene, CDR1 is SGHNT and CDR2 is YYREEE (reference sequence). Unmatched junction bases numbered 9, after V lost 4 bases and J lost 0 bases. CDR3 region: CASSIRDRLMNTEAFF. CDR3 nucleotides: TGTGCCAGCAGCATACGGGACAGACTCATGAACACTGAAGCTTTCTTT.

This clone was seen more than once but under ten times. The V gene is TRBV4-1, the J gene TRBJ1-2; D is unresolved. Trimming removed 2 bases from V and 4 bases from J, with 29 bases in between. Per the germline V gene, CDR1 is MGHRA and CDR2 is YSYEKL. CDR3 length: 20 amino acids. Written as DNA, the CDR3 is TGCGCCAGCAGCCAACCACGACTCCGTCTAACATCCATCGGTCCCTATGGCTACACCTTC. Residues: CASSQPRLRLTSIGPYGYTF.

V usage is TRBV19 and J usage is TRBJ2-7, with D possibly TRBD2 on 5 matching bases. Trimming removed 1 base at V and 5 bases at J, with 12 bases between. The CDR3 loop spans 14 amino acids. Germline-derived CDR1 and CDR2 are LNHDA and SQIVND (reference sequence). DNA for the CDR3: TGTGCCAGTAGTATAGCCGGGGTGCTGGACGAGCAGTACTTC. It specifies CASSIAGVLDEQYF.

This rearrangement joins TRBV4-2 to TRBJ2-1; 10 bases fit TRBD2. The junction had 10 bases not matched to a gene; V was cut back by 4 bases and J by 10 bases. Germline V CDR1 and CDR2: LGHNA, YNFKEQ. The CDR3 runs to 15 residues. The CDR3: CASSLTGTSAGEQFF. The CDR3 nucleotides are TGTGCCAGCAGCCTAACCGGGACTAGCGCCGGGGAGCAGTTCTTC.

This sequence joins TRBV15 and TRBJ1-6; 9 bases match TRBD1. This CDR3 region has 15 residues. V trimming: 5 bases; J trimming: 5 bases; junction bases outside the gene matches: 4. CDR1 and CDR2 (germline): LNHNV, YYDKDF (reference sequence). CDR3 DNA: TGTGCCACCAGCTTTCGGACAGGGGATAATTCACCCCTCCACTTT. The encoded protein is CATSFRTGDNSPLHF.

The genes are TRBV4-2 and TRBJ2-5; 8 nucleotides line up with TRBD2. CDR1 and CDR2 (germline): LGHNA, YNFKEQ. The CDR3 has 16 residues. V was clipped by 0 bases and J by 3 bases; unmatched bases: 6. The CDR3 spells CASSQDMAGGEETQYF. CDR3 nucleotide sequence: TGTGCCAGCAGCCAAGATATGGCGGGGGGCGAAGAGACCCAGTACTTC.

The chain carries TRBV9 and TRBJ1-1, with TRBD1 matching 7 bases. There are 14 residues in the CDR3. V trimming: 5 bases; J trimming: 5 bases; junction bases outside the gene matches: 9. Germline assignment: CDR1 SGDLS and CDR2 YYNGEE. The CDR3 loop is CASSPTGVRTEAFF. CDR3 nucleotides: TGTGCCAGCAGTCCCACAGGGGTGAGGACTGAAGCTTTCTTT.

The rearrangement uses TRBV18 and TRBJ1-2; D gene ambiguous. This CDR3 has 13 residues. V shed 1 base and J shed 7 bases, with 10 bases lying between them. Germline lookup yields CDR1 KGHSH and CDR2 LQKENI. This chain's CDR3 is CASSPLGNRGYTF. DNA for the CDR3: TGTGCCAGCTCACCACTCGGGAATCGTGGCTACACCTTC.

The chain links TRBV14 to TRBJ2-1, with TRBD2 as a possible D gene (6 bases). Trimming took 8 bases from V and 6 from J, leaving 14 bases between them. Germline CDR1 SGHDN, CDR2 FVKESK. This CDR3 region has 13 residues. The CDR3 DNA follows: TGTGCCAGCGGAACCCGGAGGGGCAATGAGCAGTTCTTC. Its protein is CASGTRRGNEQFF.

The chain joins TRBV12-3 or TRBV12-4 to TRBJ1-2, with D possibly matching TRBD1 (5 bases). The CDR3 sequence is 13 residues long. V was cut by 10 bases and J by 4 bases, with 16 bases left in between. The CDR3 DNA reads TGTGCCACCTCCGGCGGGGGAGGCTATGGCTACACCTTC. As protein: CATSGGGGYGYTF.

The chain uses TRBV20-1 and TRBJ1-4; unclear D gene. V was clipped by 7 bases and J by 5 bases, with 8 bases between them. The CDR3 sequence is 11 residues long. Germline-derived CDR1 and CDR2 are DFQATT and SNEGSKA (reference sequence). The chain's CDR3 is CSGLRNEKLFF. The CDR3, as DNA: TGCAGTGGCCTACGGAATGAAAAACTGTTTTTT.

The V call is TRBV7-3, the J call TRBJ2-3; 12 nucleotides agree with TRBD1. V dropped 0 bases and J dropped 8; count of bases not matched to a gene: 6. The CDR3 consists of 16 residues. Germline CDR1 is SGHTA and CDR2 is FQGTGA. The CDR3 region is CASSLTGQGAGGTQYF. The CDR3 DNA sequence: TGTGCCAGCAGCTTAACGGGACAGGGGGCCGGGGGTACGCAGTATTTT.

This clone has just a few counts. The chain joins TRBV7-9 to TRBJ2-7, with 7 bases identical to TRBD1. From germline, CDR1 is SEHNR and CDR2 FQNEAQ (reference sequence). The CDR3 runs 17 residues. With 5 bases clipped from V and 0 bases from J, the junction kept 13 bases outside the gene matches. The CDR3 DNA reads TGTGCCAGCAGCGCGCCAGTTACAGGGGCCCTCTCCTACGAGCAGTACTTC. Amino acids: CASSAPVTGALSYEQYF.

In nucleotides, the CDR3 is TGCGCCAGCAGTGAGGTACAGGAAGGGACTGAAGCTTTCTTT. Its translation is CASSEVQEGTEAFF. The chain recombines TRBV10-1 with TRBJ1-1; possibly TRBD1 for D (5 bases). Trimming took 2 bases from V and 5 from J, leaving 12 bases between them. The CDR3 extends over 14 amino acids. Germline loops: CDR1 WNHNN, CDR2 SYGVQD (reference sequence).

This chain's CDR3 is CASSQTGQVESYEQYF. The CDR3 coding sequence is TGTGCCAGCAGCCAAACGGGACAGGTCGAATCCTACGAGCAGTACTTC. The V and J genes are TRBV2 and TRBJ2-7; 8 bases agree with TRBD1. V trimming: 6 bases; J trimming: 1 base; junction bases outside the gene matches: 11. CDR1 is SNHLY, CDR2 FYNNEI, per germline. This CDR3 is 16 amino acids long.

This rearrangement joins TRBV6-5 to TRBJ1-2; maybe TRBD1 (6 bases). Germline values: CDR1 MNHEY, CDR2 SVGAGI. V shed 2 bases and J shed 4 bases, with 14 bases lying between them. This CDR3 has 15 amino acids. The CDR3 here is CASSYMGGGGYGYTF. CDR3 bases: TGTGCCAGCAGTTACATGGGAGGGGGGGGCTATGGCTACACCTTC.

In this sample, this clone turned up once. The chain employs TRBV5-4 and TRBJ1-4, with TRBD1 as a possible D gene (5 bases). Trimming took 0 bases from V and 7 from J, leaving 10 bases between them. CDR1 is SGHNT and CDR2 is YYREEE in the germline V gene (reference sequence). The CDR3 spans 14 residues. CDR3 in amino acids: CASSLEGGAEKLFF. In DNA form, the CDR3 reads TGTGCCAGCAGCTTGGAGGGAGGGGCTGAAAAACTGTTTTTT.

The gene calls are TRBV18 and TRBJ1-4; 8 bases agree with TRBD1. Per germline, CDR1 KGHSH and CDR2 LQKENI. The CDR3 loop spans 17 amino acids. The V gene end was trimmed by 6 bases and the J gene end by 0 bases; junction bases not matched to a gene: 9. The CDR3 sequence: CASSATTGGSTNEKLFF. CDR3 in DNA: TGTGCCAGCTCGGCTACTACAGGGGGTTCAACTAATGAAAAACTGTTTTTT.

The CDR3 DNA reads as TGCGCCAGCAGAACCTTGGGGGGTACGCAAGAGACCCAGTACTTC. Residues: CASRTLGGTQETQYF. The chain links TRBV5-1 to TRBJ2-5; perhaps TRBD2 as D (6 bases). Germline CDR1 is SGHRS and CDR2 is YFSETQ. V lost 5 bases to trimming and J lost 2 bases, with 16 bases between them. The CDR3 sequence is 15 residues long.

The V and J genes are TRBV10-1 and TRBJ2-1; weak D call: TRBD2 (5 bases). There are 14 residues in the CDR3. V gave up 5 bases and J gave up 5 bases, with 13 bases separating them. Germline V gene data show CDR1 as WNHNN and CDR2 as SYGVQD (reference sequence). The DNA for the CDR3 is TGCGCCAGCAGTTTTGAGAGGGCCGACAATGAGCAGTTCTTC. It encodes CASSFERADNEQFF.

This rearrangement joins TRBV6-1 to TRBJ2-7; no clear D. Germline loops: CDR1 MNHNS, CDR2 SASEGT. The V end lost 2 bases, the J end lost 6 bases, and 5 bases lay between the germline ends. The CDR3 has 11 amino acids. This chain's CDR3 is CASSELSEQYF. The CDR3 region has the DNA TGTGCCAGCAGTGAACTAAGCGAGCAGTACTTC.

V and J are TRBV12-3 or TRBV12-4 and TRBJ2-7; 7 positions agree with TRBD1. The V segment lost 6 bases and the J segment 5 bases; nucleotides outside the gene matches: 7. This CDR3 comprises 13 residues. CDR3 in DNA: TGTGCCAGCAGACCAACAGGGGCGCACGAGCAGTACTTC. Translating gives CASRPTGAHEQYF.

The chain recombines TRBV2 with TRBJ2-1; 10 bases agree with TRBD2. The V segment lost 5 bases and the J segment 8 bases; nucleotides outside the gene matches: 12. Germline CDR1 is SNHLY and CDR2 is FYNNEI. This CDR3 spans 16 amino acids. The CDR3 reads CASSNQHGLAGDEQFF. The CDR3 DNA follows: TGTGCCAGCAGTAACCAGCATGGGCTAGCGGGAGATGAGCAGTTCTTC.

This clone was seen only a few times. For the CDR3, the DNA is TGTGCCAGCAGCGTAATGACAGCCAGCTATGGCTACACCTTC. Translation gives CASSVMTASYGYTF. V usage is TRBV9 and J usage is TRBJ1-2; TRBD1 is a possible D gene (5 bases). Germline CDR1 reads SGDLS; CDR2 reads YYNGEE. This CDR3 comprises 14 residues. V was clipped by 1 base and J by 4 bases, with 11 bases between them.

This chain links TRBV13 with TRBJ2-2, with D possibly matching TRBD2 (5 bases). Trimming cost V 5 bases and J 4 bases, with 14 bases left between them. There are 15 residues in the CDR3. CDR1 and CDR2 from the germline V gene are PRHDT and FYEKMQ (reference sequence). CDR3 nucleotide sequence: TGTGCCAGCAGCACCGTCGGACTGCGCACCGGGGAGCTGTTTTTT. Amino acid sequence: CASSTVGLRTGELFF. Together with reference TRBV13 and TRBJ2-2, the CDR3 gives the full variable domain: AAGVIQSPRHLIKEKRETATLKCYPIPRHDTVYWYQQGPGQDPQFLISFYEKMQSDKGSIPDRFSAQQFSDYHSELNMSSLELGDSALYFCASSTVGLRTGELFFGEGSRLTVL.

The V gene is TRBV25-1, the J gene TRBJ1-2; D is uncertain. Germline CDR1 and CDR2: MGHDK and SYGVNS. With 1 base removed from V and 6 bases from J, the gap between germline ends came to 6 bases. The CDR3 sequence is 12 residues long. The CDR3 bases are TGTGCCAGCAGTGAATTGAGGGATGGCTACACCTTC. Amino acids: CASSELRDGYTF.

The genes are TRBV5-1 and TRBJ1-5, with TRBD1 as a possible D gene (5 bases). This CDR3 region has 13 residues. The germline V gene has CDR1 SGHRS and CDR2 YFSETQ. V was cut by 3 bases and J by 7 bases, with 11 bases left in between. The CDR3 DNA reads TGCGCCAGCAGCTCCACTCAGGGCCAGCCCCAGCATTTT. The encoded protein is CASSSTQGQPQHF.

This rearrangement joins TRBV9 to TRBJ1-2, with D possibly TRBD1 on 5 matching bases. V lost 2 bases to trimming and J lost 1 base, with 9 bases between them. The germline V gene encodes CDR1 SGDLS and CDR2 YYNGEE. The CDR3 is made up of 14 amino acids. The CDR3: CASSVADSNYGYTF. CDR3 bases: TGTGCCAGCAGCGTCGCAGACAGTAACTATGGCTACACCTTC.